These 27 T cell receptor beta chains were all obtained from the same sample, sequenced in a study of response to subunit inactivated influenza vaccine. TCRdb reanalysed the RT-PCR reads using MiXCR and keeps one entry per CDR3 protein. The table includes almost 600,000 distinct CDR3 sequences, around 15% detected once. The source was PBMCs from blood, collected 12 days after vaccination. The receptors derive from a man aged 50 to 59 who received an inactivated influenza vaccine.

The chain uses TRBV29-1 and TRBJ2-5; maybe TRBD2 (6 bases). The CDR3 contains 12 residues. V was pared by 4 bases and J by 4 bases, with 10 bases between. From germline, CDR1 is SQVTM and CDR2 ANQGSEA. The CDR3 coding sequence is TGCAGCGTTGCCAGGGACTCAGAGACCCAGTACTTC. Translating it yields CSVARDSETQYF.

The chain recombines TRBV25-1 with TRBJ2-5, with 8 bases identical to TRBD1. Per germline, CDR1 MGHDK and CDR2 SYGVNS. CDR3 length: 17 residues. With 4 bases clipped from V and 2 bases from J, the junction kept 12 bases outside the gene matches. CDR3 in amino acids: CASSVQRTGSTQETQYF. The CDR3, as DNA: TGTGCCAGCAGTGTTCAGAGGACAGGGAGTACGCAAGAGACCCAGTACTTC.

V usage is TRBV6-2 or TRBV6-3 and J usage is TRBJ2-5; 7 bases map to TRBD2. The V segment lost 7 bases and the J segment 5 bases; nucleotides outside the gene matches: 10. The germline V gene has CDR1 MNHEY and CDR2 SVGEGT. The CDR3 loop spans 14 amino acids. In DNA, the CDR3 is TGTGCCAGCACCCCGAGGACCGGGGGGGAGACCCAGTACTTC. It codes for CASTPRTGGETQYF.

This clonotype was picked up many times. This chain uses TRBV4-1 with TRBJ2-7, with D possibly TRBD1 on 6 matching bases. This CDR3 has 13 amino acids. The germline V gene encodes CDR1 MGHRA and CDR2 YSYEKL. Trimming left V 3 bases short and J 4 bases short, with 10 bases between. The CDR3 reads CASSHLGQYEQYF. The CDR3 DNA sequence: TGCGCCAGCAGCCATCTCGGACAGTACGAGCAGTACTTC.

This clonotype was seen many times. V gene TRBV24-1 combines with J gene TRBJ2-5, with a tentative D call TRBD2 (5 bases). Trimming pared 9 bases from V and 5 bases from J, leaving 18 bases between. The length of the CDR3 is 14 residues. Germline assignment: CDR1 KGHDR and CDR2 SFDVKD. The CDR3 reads CATEGRAYGETQYF. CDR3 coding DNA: TGTGCCACCGAGGGTCGTGCTTACGGGGAGACCCAGTACTTC.

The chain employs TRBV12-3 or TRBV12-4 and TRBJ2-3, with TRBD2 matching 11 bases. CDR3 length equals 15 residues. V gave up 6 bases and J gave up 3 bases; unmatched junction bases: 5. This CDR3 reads CASSQTSGVTDTQYF. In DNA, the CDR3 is TGTGCCAGCAGCCAGACTAGCGGGGTAACAGATACGCAGTATTTT.

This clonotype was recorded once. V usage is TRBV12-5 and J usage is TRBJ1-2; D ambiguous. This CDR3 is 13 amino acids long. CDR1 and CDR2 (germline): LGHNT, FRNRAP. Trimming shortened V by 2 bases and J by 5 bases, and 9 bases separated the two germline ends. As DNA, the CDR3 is TGTGCTAGTGGTTTGCACAGCAATTATGGCTACACCTTC. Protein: CASGLHSNYGYTF. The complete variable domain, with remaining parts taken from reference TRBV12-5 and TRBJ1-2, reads DARVTQTPRHKVTEMGQEVTMRCQPILGHNTVFWYRQTMMQGLELLAYFRNRAPLDDSGMPKDRFSAEMPDATLATLKIQPSEPRDSAVYFCASGLHSNYGYTFGSGTRLTVV.

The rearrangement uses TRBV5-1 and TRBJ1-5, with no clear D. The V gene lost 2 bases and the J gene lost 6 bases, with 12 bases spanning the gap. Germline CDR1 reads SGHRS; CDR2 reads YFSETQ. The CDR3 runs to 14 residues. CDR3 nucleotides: TGCGCCAGCAGCTTAGATGGGGTAGGTCAGCCCCAGCATTTT. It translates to CASSLDGVGQPQHF.

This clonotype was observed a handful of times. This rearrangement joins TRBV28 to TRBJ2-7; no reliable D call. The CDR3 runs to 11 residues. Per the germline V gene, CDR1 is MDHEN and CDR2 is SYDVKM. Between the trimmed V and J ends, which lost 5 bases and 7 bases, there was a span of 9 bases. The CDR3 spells CASSPGVEQYF. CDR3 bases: TGTGCCAGCAGTCCCGGCGTTGAGCAGTACTTC. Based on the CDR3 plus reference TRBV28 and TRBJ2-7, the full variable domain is DVKVTQSSRYLVKRTGEKVFLECVQDMDHENMFWYRQDPGLGLRLIYFSYDVKMKEKGDIPEGYSVSREKKERFSLILESASTNQTSMYLCASSPGVEQYFGPGTRLTVT.

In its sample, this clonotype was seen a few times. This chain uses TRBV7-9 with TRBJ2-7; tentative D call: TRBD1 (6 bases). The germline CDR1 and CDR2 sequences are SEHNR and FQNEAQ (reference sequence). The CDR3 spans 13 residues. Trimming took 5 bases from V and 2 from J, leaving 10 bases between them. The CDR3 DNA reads TGTGCCAGCAGCAGAGGGGACACCTACGAGCAGTACTTC. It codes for CASSRGDTYEQYF.

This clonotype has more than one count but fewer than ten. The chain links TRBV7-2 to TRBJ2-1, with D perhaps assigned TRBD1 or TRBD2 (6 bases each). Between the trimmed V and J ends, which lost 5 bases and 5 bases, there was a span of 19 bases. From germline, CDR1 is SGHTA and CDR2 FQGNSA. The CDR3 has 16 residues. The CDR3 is CASSPTVGGQNNEQFF. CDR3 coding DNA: TGTGCCAGCAGCCCCACTGTCGGGGGCCAAAACAATGAGCAGTTCTTC.

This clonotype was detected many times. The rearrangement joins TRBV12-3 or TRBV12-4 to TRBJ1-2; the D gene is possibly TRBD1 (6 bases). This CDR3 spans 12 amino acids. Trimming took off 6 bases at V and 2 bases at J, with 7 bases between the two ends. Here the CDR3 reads CASRTGNYGYTF. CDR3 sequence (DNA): TGTGCCAGCAGAACAGGGAACTATGGCTACACCTTC.

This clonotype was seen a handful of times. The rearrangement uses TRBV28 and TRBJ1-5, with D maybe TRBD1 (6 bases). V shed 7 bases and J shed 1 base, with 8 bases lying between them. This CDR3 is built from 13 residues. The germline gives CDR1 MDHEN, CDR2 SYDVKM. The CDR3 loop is CASTGQSNQPQHF. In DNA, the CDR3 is TGTGCCAGCACGGGACAAAGCAATCAGCCCCAGCATTTT.

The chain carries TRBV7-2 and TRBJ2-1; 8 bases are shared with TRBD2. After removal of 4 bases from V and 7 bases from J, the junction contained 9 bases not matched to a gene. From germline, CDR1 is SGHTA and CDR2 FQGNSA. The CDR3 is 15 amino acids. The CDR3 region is CASSSESGGRNEQFF. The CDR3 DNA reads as TGTGCCAGCAGCTCCGAGTCGGGGGGGAGGAATGAGCAGTTCTTC.

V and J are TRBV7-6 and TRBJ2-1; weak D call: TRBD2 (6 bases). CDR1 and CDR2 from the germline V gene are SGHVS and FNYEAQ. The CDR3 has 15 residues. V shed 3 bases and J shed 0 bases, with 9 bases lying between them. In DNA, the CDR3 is TGTGCCAGCAGCTTTAGCGGCCTCTCCTACAATGAGCAGTTCTTC. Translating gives CASSFSGLSYNEQFF.

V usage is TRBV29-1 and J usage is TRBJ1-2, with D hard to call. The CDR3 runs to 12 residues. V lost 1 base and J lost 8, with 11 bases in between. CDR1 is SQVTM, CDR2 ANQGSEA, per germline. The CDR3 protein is CSVEAVAGGYTF. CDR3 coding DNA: TGCAGCGTTGAAGCAGTGGCCGGCGGCTACACCTTC.

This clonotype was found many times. The CDR3 DNA follows: TGTGCCAGCAGTTTAGGGGCTTATGGCTACACCTTC. Encoded protein: CASSLGAYGYTF. V gene TRBV12-3 or TRBV12-4 combines with J gene TRBJ1-2; no clear D. V lost 1 base to trimming and J lost 5 bases, with 5 bases between them. This CDR3 spans 12 amino acids.

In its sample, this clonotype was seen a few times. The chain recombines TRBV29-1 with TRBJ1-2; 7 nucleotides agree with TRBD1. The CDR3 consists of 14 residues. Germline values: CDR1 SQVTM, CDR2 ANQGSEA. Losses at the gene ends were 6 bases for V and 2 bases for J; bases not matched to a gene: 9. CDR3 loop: CSVGVDRYNYGYTF. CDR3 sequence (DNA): TGCAGCGTAGGGGTGGACAGGTACAACTATGGCTACACCTTC.

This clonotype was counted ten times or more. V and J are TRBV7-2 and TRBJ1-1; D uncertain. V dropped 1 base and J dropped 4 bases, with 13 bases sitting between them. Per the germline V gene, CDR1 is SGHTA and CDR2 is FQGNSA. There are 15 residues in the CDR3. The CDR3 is CASSLGRASSTEAFF. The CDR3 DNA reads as TGTGCCAGCAGCTTAGGGAGGGCGTCGAGCACTGAAGCTTTCTTT. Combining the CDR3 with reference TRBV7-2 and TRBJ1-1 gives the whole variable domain GAGVSQSPSNKVTEKGKDVELRCDPISGHTALYWYRQSLGQGLEFLIYFQGNSAPDKSGLPSDRFSAERTGGSVSTLTIQRTQQEDSAVYLCASSLGRASSTEAFFGQGTRLTVV.

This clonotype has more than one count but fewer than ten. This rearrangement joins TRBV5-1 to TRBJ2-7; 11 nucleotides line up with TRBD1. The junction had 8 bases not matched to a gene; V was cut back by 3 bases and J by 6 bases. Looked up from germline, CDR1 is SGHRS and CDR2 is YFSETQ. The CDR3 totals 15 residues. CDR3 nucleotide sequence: TGCGCCAGCAGCTCGGACAGGGGGCTTACGATCGAGCAGTACTTC. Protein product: CASSSDRGLTIEQYF.

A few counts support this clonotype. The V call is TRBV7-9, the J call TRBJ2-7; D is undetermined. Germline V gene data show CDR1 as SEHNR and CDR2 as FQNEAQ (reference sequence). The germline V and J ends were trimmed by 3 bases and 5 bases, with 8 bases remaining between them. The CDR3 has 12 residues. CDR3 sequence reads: CASSFRSDEQYF. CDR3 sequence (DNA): TGTGCCAGCAGCTTTCGGTCTGACGAGCAGTACTTC. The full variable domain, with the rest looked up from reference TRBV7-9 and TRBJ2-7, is DTGVSQNPRHKITKRGQNVTFRCDPISEHNRLYWYRQTLGQGPEFLTYFQNEAQLEKSRLLSDRFSAERPKGSFSTLEIQRTEQGDSAMYLCASSFRSDEQYFGPGTRLTVT.

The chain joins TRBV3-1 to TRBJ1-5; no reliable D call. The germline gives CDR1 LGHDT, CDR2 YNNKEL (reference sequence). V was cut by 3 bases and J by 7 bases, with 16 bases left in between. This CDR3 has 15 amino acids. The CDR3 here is CASSQTDGRGQPQHF. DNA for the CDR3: TGTGCCAGCAGCCAGACGGACGGGAGAGGACAGCCCCAGCATTTT.

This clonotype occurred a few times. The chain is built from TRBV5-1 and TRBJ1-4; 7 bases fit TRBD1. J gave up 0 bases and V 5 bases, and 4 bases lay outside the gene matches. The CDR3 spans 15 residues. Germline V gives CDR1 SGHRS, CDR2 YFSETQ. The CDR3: CASSSQGSTNEKLFF. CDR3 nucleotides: TGCGCCAGCAGTTCACAGGGGTCAACTAATGAAAAACTGTTTTTT.

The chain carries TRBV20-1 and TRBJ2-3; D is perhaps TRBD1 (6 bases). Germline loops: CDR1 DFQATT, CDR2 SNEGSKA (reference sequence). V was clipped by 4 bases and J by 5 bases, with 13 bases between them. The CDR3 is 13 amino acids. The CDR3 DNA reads TGCAGTGCTATTCCTGAGGGGGAAGATACGCAGTATTTT. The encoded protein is CSAIPEGEDTQYF.

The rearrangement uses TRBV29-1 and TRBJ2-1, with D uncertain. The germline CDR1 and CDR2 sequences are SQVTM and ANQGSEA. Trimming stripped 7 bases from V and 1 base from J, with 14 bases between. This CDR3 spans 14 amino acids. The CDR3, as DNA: TGCAGCGCCGATGCTGGCCAGTCCTACAATGAGCAGTTCTTC. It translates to CSADAGQSYNEQFF.

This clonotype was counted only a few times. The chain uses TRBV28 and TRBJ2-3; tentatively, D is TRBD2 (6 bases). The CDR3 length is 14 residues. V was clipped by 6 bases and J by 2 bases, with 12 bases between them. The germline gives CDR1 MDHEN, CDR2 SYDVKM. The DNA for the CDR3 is TGTGCCAGCAGAGGGACTTCCTACACAGATACGCAGTATTTT. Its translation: CASRGTSYTDTQYF.

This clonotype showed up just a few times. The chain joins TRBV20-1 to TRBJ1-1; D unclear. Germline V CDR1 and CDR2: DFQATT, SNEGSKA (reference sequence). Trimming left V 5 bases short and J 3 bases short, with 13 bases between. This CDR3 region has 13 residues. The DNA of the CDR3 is TGCAGTGCTTTCGATAGGGTGGACACTGAAGCTTTCTTT. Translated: CSAFDRVDTEAFF.